These T cell receptor beta chains were read from a single sample in a study of CD8 T cells in ankylosing spondylitis. From the 5' RACE reads, TCRdb called clonotypes with MiXCR, one entry per CDR3 protein. The sample contains over 400,000 distinct CDR3 sequences, roughly 26% of which appear only once. The specimen was blood, either unsorted or a sorted T cell fraction (not recorded which). The source of these receptors is a male donor with ankylosing spondylitis. Both conserved end residues are part of each CDR3. The D gene is left open where the match is weak. Size is stated for part of the rows, as once, few or many counts, or as a class when the clone is expanded.

v_call,clone_size,j_call,d_call,cdr3_aa,cdr3_nt
TRBV24-1,.,TRBJ2-1,TRBD2,CATSDSRLAGNNEQFF,TGTGCCACCAGTGATTCCCGTCTAGCGGGAAACAATGAGCAGTTCTTC
TRBV24-1,few,TRBJ2-1,TRBD2,CATSDLVTSGRVDEQFF,TGTGCCACCAGTGATTTGGTCACTAGCGGGAGGGTCGATGAGCAGTTCTTC
TRBV7-9,few,TRBJ1-1,.,CASNPGTANTEAFF,TGTGCCAGCAATCCCGGGACGGCAAACACTGAAGCTTTCTTT
TRBV9,few,TRBJ2-1,TRBD2,CASNPRTSVYNEQFF,TGTGCCAGCAACCCGAGGACTAGCGTCTACAATGAGCAGTTCTTC
TRBV20-1,few,TRBJ2-7,.,CSARREVGGEQYF,TGCAGTGCTAGACGAGAGGTTGGTGGCGAGCAGTACTTC
TRBV3-1,.,TRBJ2-1,TRBD2,CASSQREREGQRFF,TGTGCCAGCAGCCAACGTGAGCGGGAGGGCCAGAGGTTCTTC
TRBV19,.,TRBJ1-5,.,CASSIDRRGQPQHF,TGTGCCAGTAGTATAGATCGGAGGGGACAGCCCCAGCATTTT
TRBV4-1,few,TRBJ1-3,.,CASSPGGSSGNTIYF,TGCGCCAGCAGCCCCGGGGGGTCCTCTGGAAACACCATATATTTT
TRBV5-1,few,TRBJ2-3,.,CASSPARGRPSTDTQYF,TGCGCCAGCAGCCCCGCTCGGGGGAGGCCTAGCACAGATACGCAGTATTTT
TRBV12-3/TRBV12-4,few,TRBJ1-1,.,CASSFMVAGVAFF,TGTGCCAGCAGTTTCATGGTTGCAGGGGTAGCTTTCTTT
TRBV5-1,.,TRBJ2-3,.,CASSWQGGNTDTQYF,TGCGCCAGCAGCTGGCAGGGTGGGAACACAGATACGCAGTATTTT
TRBV5-1,.,TRBJ2-2,.,CASSAIANTGELFF,TGCGCCAGCAGCGCGATAGCGAACACCGGGGAGCTGTTTTTT
TRBV14,few,TRBJ1-2,.,CASSQGAGAYGYTF,TGTGCCAGCAGCCAAGGGGCAGGGGCCTATGGCTACACCTTC
TRBV7-9,few,TRBJ1-4,TRBD1,CASSLRTGANEKLFF,TGTGCCAGCAGCCTGCGGACAGGGGCAAATGAAAAACTGTTTTTT
TRBV6-1,.,TRBJ2-7,.,CASSGNSYEQYF,TGTGCCAGCAGTGGCAACTCCTACGAGCAGTACTTC
TRBV5-1,.,TRBJ2-7,TRBD1,CASSTGTELGEQYF,TGCGCCAGCAGCACCGGGACAGAGCTAGGGGAGCAGTACTTC
TRBV11-2,.,TRBJ1-6,.,CASSSRASSYNSPLHF,TGTGCCAGCAGCAGTCGTGCAAGCTCCTATAATTCACCCCTCCACTTT
TRBV29-1,.,TRBJ1-1,.,CSVALLAGREAFF,TGCAGCGTTGCATTGTTGGCAGGCCGTGAAGCTTTCTTT
TRBV7-6,.,TRBJ1-1,.,CASSSGGSGIRHTEAFF,TGTGCCAGCAGCTCCGGGGGATCGGGCATAAGGCACACTGAAGCTTTCTTT
TRBV12-3/TRBV12-4,few,TRBJ2-3,.,CASSFIPDTQYF,TGTGCCAGCAGTTTTATCCCGGATACGCAGTATTTT
TRBV11-2,few,TRBJ1-1,.,CASSLDRKGNTEAFF,TGTGCCAGCAGCTTAGATCGGAAAGGGAACACTGAAGCTTTCTTT
TRBV25-1,few,TRBJ1-1,TRBD1,CASSDPGQGVGKDTEAFF,TGTGCCAGCAGTGACCCGGGACAGGGGGTCGGTAAGGACACTGAAGCTTTCTTT
TRBV18,.,TRBJ1-1,TRBD1,CASSRTGGRGTEAFF,TGTGCCAGCTCACGAACAGGGGGCAGGGGCACTGAAGCTTTCTTT
TRBV12-3/TRBV12-4,.,TRBJ1-2,.,CASSLALTGRMGGYTF,TGTGCCAGCAGTTTAGCGCTAACGGGACGCATGGGCGGCTACACCTTC
TRBV5-6,many,TRBJ2-7,TRBD2,CASSLWEGLLYHEQYF,TGTGCCAGCAGCTTGTGGGAGGGCCTTCTTTACCACGAGCAGTACTTC
TRBV10-2,.,TRBJ1-5,TRBD1,CASRERTGNNQPQHF,TGCGCCAGCAGGGAAAGGACAGGGAACAATCAGCCCCAGCATTTT
TRBV10-2,few,TRBJ2-7,TRBD1,CASSEWGGQGETYEQYF,TGCGCCAGCAGTGAATGGGGTGGACAGGGCGAAACCTACGAGCAGTACTTC